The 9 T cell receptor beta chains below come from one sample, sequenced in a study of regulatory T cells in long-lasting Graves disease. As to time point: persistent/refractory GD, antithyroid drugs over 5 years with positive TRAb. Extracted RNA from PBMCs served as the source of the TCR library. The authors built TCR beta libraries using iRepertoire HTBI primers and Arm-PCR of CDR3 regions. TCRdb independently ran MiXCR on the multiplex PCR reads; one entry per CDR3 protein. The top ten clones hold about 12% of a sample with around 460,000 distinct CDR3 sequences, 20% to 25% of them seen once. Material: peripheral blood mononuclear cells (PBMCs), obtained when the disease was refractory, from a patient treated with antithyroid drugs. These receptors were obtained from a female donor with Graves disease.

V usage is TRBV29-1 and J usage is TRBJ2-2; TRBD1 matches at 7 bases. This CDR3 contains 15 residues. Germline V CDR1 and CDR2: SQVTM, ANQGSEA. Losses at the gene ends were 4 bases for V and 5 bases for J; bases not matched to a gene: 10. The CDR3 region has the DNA TGCAGCGTTGCCCCCCCCACGACAGGGACCGGGGAGCTGTTTTTT. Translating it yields CSVAPPTTGTGELFF.

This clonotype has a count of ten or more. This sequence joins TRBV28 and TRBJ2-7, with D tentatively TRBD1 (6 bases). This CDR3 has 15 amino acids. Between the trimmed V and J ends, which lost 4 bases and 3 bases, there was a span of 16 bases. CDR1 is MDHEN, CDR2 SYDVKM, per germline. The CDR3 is CASSYEGTGIYEQYF. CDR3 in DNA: TGTGCCAGCAGTTATGAGGGCACAGGGATCTACGAGCAGTACTTC.

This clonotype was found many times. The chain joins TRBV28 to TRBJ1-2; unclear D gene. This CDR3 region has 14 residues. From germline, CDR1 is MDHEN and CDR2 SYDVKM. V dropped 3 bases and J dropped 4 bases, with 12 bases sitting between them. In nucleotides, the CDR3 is TGTGCCAGCAGTTTTTCGGGGAGCGGCTATGGCTACACCTTC. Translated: CASSFSGSGYGYTF.

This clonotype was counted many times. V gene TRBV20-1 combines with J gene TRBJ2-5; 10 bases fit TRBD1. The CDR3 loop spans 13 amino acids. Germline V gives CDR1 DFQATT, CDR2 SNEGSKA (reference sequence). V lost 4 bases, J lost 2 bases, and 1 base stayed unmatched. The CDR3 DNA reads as TGCAGTGCTACGGGACAGGGGCAAGAGACCCAGTACTTC. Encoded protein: CSATGQGQETQYF.

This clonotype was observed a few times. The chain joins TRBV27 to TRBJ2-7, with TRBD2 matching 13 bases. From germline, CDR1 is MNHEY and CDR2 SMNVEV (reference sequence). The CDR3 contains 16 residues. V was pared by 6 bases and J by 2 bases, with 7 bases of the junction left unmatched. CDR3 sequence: CASSSGTSGTTYEQYF. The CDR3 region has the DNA TGTGCCAGCAGCTCAGGGACTAGCGGGACGACCTACGAGCAGTACTTC.

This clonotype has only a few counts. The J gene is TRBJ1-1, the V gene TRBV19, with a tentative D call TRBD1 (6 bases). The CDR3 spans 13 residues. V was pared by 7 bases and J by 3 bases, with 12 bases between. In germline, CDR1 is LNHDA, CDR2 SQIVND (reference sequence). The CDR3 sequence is CASTGTRDTEAFF. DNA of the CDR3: TGTGCCAGTACCGGGACACGAGACACTGAAGCTTTCTTT.

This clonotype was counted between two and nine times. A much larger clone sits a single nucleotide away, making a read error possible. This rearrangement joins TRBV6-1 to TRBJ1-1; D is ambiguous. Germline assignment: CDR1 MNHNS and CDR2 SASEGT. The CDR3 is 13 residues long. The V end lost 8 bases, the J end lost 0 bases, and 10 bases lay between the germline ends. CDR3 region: CASGVAVNTEAFF. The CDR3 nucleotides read TGTGCCAGCGGTGTGGCAGTGAACACTGAAGCTTTCTTT.

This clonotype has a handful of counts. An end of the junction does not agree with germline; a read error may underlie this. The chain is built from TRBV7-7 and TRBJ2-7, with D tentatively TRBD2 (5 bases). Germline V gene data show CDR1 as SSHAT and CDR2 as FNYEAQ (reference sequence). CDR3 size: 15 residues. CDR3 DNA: TGTGCTAGCAGCCCCCGGGATGACATTTACTACGAGCAGTACTTC. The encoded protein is CASSPRDDIYYEQYF.

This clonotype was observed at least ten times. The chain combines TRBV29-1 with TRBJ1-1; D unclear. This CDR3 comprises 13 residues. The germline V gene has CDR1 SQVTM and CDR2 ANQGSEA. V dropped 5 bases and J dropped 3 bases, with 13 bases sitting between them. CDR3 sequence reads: CSVRKDTYTEAFF. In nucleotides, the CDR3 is TGCAGCGTTCGTAAGGATACGTACACTGAAGCTTTCTTT.